This T cell receptor (beta chain) was captured in a study of blood T cell repertoires in COVID-19. Study overall: Acute-phase and convalescent COVID-19 samples originated in the United States, Italy and Spain. T cells, B-cell-depleted T cells, or PBMCs provided the cDNA or gDNA that served as material.

Original data processing: Cell counts per sample came from amplifying reference gene primers. Sequenced by immunoSEQ multiplex PCR; TCRdb stores in-frame clones only, minus some. That table is the source of V, J and clone size, and D and trimming were worked out from the DNA. The repertoire includes approximately 50,000 clones, about nine tenths of them detected once, and more than 7% sits in the top ten. The ends were cut back, 1 base at V and 11 bases at J, with 14 bases in the middle. Germline CDR1 is MGHRA and CDR2 is YSYEKL. This CDR3 spans 13 amino acids. Only one count was recorded for this clone.

The origin of this receptor is a man older than 75 with active or convalescent COVID-19. The specimen sequenced was peripheral blood. The chain links TRBV4-1 to TRBJ1-1; weak D call: TRBD1 (5 bases). CDR3 residues: CASSQGFLGAAFF. Here the CDR3 DNA reads TGCGCCAGCAGCCAAGGGTTTTTAGGGGCGGCTTTCTTT.